This T cell receptor beta chain was recovered during a study of regulatory T cells in long-lasting Graves disease. Study-wide points: Favored gene segments in persistent disease were TRBV28, TRBJ1-2 and TRBJ2-5.

The table lists this clonotype with many counts. Its antigen is not identified. CDR3 regions were amplified by Arm-PCR using iRepertoire HTBI primers to build TCR beta libraries. MiXCR, applied by TCRdb to the multiplex PCR reads, yields one record per CDR3 protein. This sample has fewer than 350,000 distinct CDR3 sequences, with 15% to 20% found just once. The V and J ends lost 0 bases and 4 bases respectively, with 15 bases between them. In germline, CDR1 is MNHGY, CDR2 SAAAGT. The CDR3 is 16 amino acids. The time point here: newly diagnosed GD, antithyroid drugs for less than 3 months. The TCR library was made from RNA extracted from PBMCs.

This specimen consisted of peripheral blood mononuclear cells (PBMCs), obtained at new diagnosis, from a patient treated with antithyroid drugs. The chain couples TRBV6-8 to TRBJ2-5; weak D call: TRBD1 (6 bases). The TCR originated in a female donor with Graves disease. The CDR3 reads CASSYSWGRGLETQYF. In DNA form, the CDR3 reads TGTGCCAGCAGTTACTCGTGGGGCAGGGGTTTAGAGACCCAGTACTTC.